This TCR beta chain originates from a study of T cell repertoires in cytomegalovirus infection. About the research overall: Use of recently identified HLA-C-restricted and well-studied HLA-B-restricted CMV epitopes was part of the study. In public TCR beta signatures, there were indications of both CMV infection and matching HLA type.

This clonotype appeared a few times. Its specificity is not known. Study-wide points: The ex vivo response was dominated by HLA-C-restricted CMV-specific TCR beta clonotypes. CMV carriers with the relevant HLA were identified by cumulative public TCR beta family frequency.

MiXCR was run by TCRdb on the reads, yielding one entry per CDR3 protein. Among approximately 590,000 distinct CDR3 sequences listed, roughly 42% were seen once. Germline values: CDR1 DFQATT, CDR2 SNEGSKA (reference sequence). V lost 4 bases and J lost 2, with 16 bases in between. The CDR3 spans 15 residues. The sample here was cultured PBMCs, taken from culture after CMV antigen stimulation. The receptor's source is a human donor in good health (CMV status not recorded). Some clones in this sample may be carry-over from other donors' samples. V gene TRBV20-1 combines with J gene TRBJ2-3; no reliable D call. CDR3: CSAKAGVDVTDTQYF. The CDR3 DNA follows: TGCAGTGCTAAAGCTGGGGTTGATGTCACAGATACGCAGTATTTT.